This T cell receptor beta chain was sequenced during a study of blood T cell repertoires in COVID-19. In the study overall: Italy, Spain and the United States were the sources of the convalescent and acute COVID-19 samples. In each case, the material was cDNA or gDNA derived from T cells, B-cell-depleted T cells, or PBMCs.

Per the original methods: Amplification from reference gene primers served as the basis for estimated nucleated cell counts. Measured with immunoSEQ multiplex PCR; TCRdb has only the in-frame clones, and not every one. The DNA was the basis for D and trimming; V, J and clone size are from that table. Of around 250,000 clones listed, 75% to 90% are singletons. Trimming cost V 0 bases and J 4 bases, with 11 bases left between them. The CDR3 has 15 amino acids. Germline values: CDR1 SGHRS, CDR2 YFSETQ. Material for sequencing was peripheral blood. The TCR was taken from a human donor in a cohort sampled during active COVID-19. The rearrangement links TRBV5-1 to TRBJ1-5; maybe TRBD1 (6 bases). The CDR3 reads CASSLEGTQNQPQHF. CDR3 nucleotides: TGCGCCAGCAGCTTGGAGGGGACACAAAATCAGCCCCAGCATTTT.